The following is a T cell receptor beta chain sequence with its context. Its antigen is unidentified. This sample is drawn from a study of T cell responses to AZD1222 COVID-19 vaccine. The CDR3 has 13 residues. In germline, CDR1 is MNHEY, CDR2 SVGAGI. Trimming stripped 8 bases from V and 4 bases from J, with 12 bases between. Method: immunoSEQ multiplex PCR; TCRdb's copy keeps in-frame clones and lacks some. The sample shows some 180,000 clones, roughly nine tenths of them seen only once. Overall study findings and caveats: White British donors predominated, females outnumbered males, and clonal diversity was possibly underestimated. Targets within unmutated variant regions were reportedly found for nearly half of spike-specific TCRs. Baseline seropositivity occurred in only a handful of AZD1222 recipients. With two AZD1222 doses given, Spike-specific TCR breadth and depth both rose.

The receptor was derived from an adult who received the AZD1222 COVID-19 vaccine. The sequenced sample was peripheral blood, obtained 28 days after the second AZD1222 dose. The chain links TRBV6-5 to TRBJ1-5, with TRBD1 as a possible D gene (5 bases). CDR3 sequence reads: CASRGASNQPQHF. CDR3 bases: TGTGCCAGCCGCGGGGCCTCTAATCAGCCCCAGCATTTT.